This T cell receptor beta chain is from a study of blood T cell repertoires in COVID-19. Sequencing used immunoSEQ multiplex PCR; TCRdb keeps in-frame clones, though not all of them. The table shows approximately 240,000 clones, with approximately 86% occurring only once. The CDR3 is 15 amino acids. V lost 5 bases and J lost 8, with 18 bases in between. Germline CDR1 SGHTA, CDR2 FQGNSA. The sample consisted of peripheral blood. This chain uses TRBV7-2 with TRBJ1-4; no clear D. The clonotype originates from a woman in her sixties with active or convalescent COVID-19. The CDR3 region is CASSPRAGYAEKLFF. DNA for the CDR3: TGTGCCAGCAGCCCTCGGGCGGGGTATGCGGAAAAACTGTTTTTT.